This record concerns one T cell receptor beta chain sequence. This CDR3 comprises 14 residues. Losses at the gene ends were 5 bases for V and 2 bases for J; bases not matched to a gene: 1. Germline CDR1 reads SEHNR; CDR2 reads FQNEAQ (reference sequence). The data were taken from a study of cytomegalovirus exposure and HLA in healthy donors. It was with 60 Vbeta and 13 Jbeta primers that the PCR ran. This table comes from immunoSEQ multiplex PCR, and its TCRdb copy is limited to in-frame clones, with some not included. This table holds about 110,000 clones, around three quarters found once. Material for sequencing was PBMCs. This TCR derives from a woman between 25 and 40 years old in good health and CMV-seronegative. This chain uses TRBV7-9 with TRBJ2-7; TRBD2 matches at 12 bases. DNA for the CDR3: TGTGCCAGCAGCCGACTAGCGGGAGCCTACGAGCAGTACTTC. It codes for CASSRLAGAYEQYF.